The 14 T cell receptor beta chains presented below share a single source sample, sequenced in a study of T-cell reconstitution after alpha-beta-depleted transplantation in children. A library of TCRbeta sequences, prepared with unique molecular identifiers, was generated. TCRdb analysed the PCR reads with MiXCR anew, one entry per CDR3 protein. The sample contains around 8,800 distinct CDR3 sequences, 17% of which appear only once. Material: PBMCs, mostly from graft donor cells, obtained 60 days after TCRalphabeta/CD19-depleted stem cell transplant. These receptor sequences come from a girl less than two years old who had a stem cell transplant for combined immunodeficiency, so the T cells may come from the graft donor.

This clonotype was picked up many times. V usage is TRBV29-1 and J usage is TRBJ2-7; D gene uncertain. With 8 bases removed from V and 6 bases from J, the gap between germline ends came to 17 bases. In germline, CDR1 is SQVTM, CDR2 ANQGSEA. CDR3 length equals 12 residues. CDR3 in DNA: TGCAGCACCTTGACTCCCTCAGGCGAGCAGTACTTC. It codes for CSTLTPSGEQYF.

A few counts support this clonotype. The chain recombines TRBV12-3 or TRBV12-4 with TRBJ1-4, with TRBD1 matching over 9 bases. With 3 bases clipped from V and 8 bases from J, the junction kept 10 bases outside the gene matches. This CDR3 is built from 16 residues. In DNA form, the CDR3 reads TGTGCCAGCAGTTTGAGCGTAGGGACAGGGCGCGAAAAACTGTTTTTT. Translation: CASSLSVGTGREKLFF.

This clonotype appeared many times. The chain is built from TRBV9 and TRBJ2-1; D is undetermined. Germline V gene data show CDR1 as SGDLS and CDR2 as YYNGEE. The CDR3 loop spans 14 amino acids. Trimming stripped 5 bases from V and 5 bases from J, with 14 bases between. CDR3 bases: TGTGCCAGCAGTGCGAGTGTGATCGACAATGAGCAGTTCTTC. Encoded protein: CASSASVIDNEQFF.

At least ten counts were recorded for this clonotype. The gene calls are TRBV7-9 and TRBJ2-7; D possibly corresponds to TRBD2 (7 bases). Germline V gives CDR1 SEHNR, CDR2 FQNEAQ (reference sequence). The CDR3 contains 15 residues. V dropped 3 bases and J dropped 5 bases, with 17 bases sitting between them. DNA of the CDR3: TGTGCCAGCAGCTTCCGGACTAGGGGGAGGGACGAGCAGTACTTC. This translates into CASSFRTRGRDEQYF.

The genes are TRBV20-1 and TRBJ2-3; 13 bases map to TRBD2. Germline V gene lookup returns CDR1 DFQATT and CDR2 SNEGSKA (reference sequence). The CDR3 spans 18 residues. The CDR3 protein is CRCAIGLAGVLGTDTQYF. CDR3 DNA: TGCAGATGTGCTATAGGACTAGCGGGGGTCCTTGGTACAGATACGCAGTATTTT.

This clonotype was seen repeatedly, ten times or more. The chain couples TRBV20-1 to TRBJ2-3; 8 nucleotides match TRBD1. Germline CDR1 and CDR2: DFQATT and SNEGSKA (reference sequence). Trimming removed 5 bases from V and 0 bases from J; junction bases left unmatched: 4. This CDR3 is built from 14 residues. The CDR3 nucleotides read TGCAGTGCTCAAGACAGGGGTAGCACAGATACGCAGTATTTT. It specifies CSAQDRGSTDTQYF.

This chain joins TRBV28 and TRBJ2-2; TRBD1 aligns across 9 bases. CDR3 size: 16 residues. CDR1 and CDR2 from the germline V gene are MDHEN and SYDVKM. Unmatched junction bases numbered 9, after V lost 5 bases and J lost 5 bases. CDR3 sequence reads: CASSLQGAWWTGELFF. Here the CDR3 DNA reads TGTGCCAGCAGTCTACAGGGGGCCTGGTGGACCGGGGAGCTGTTTTTT.

This chain uses TRBV7-8 with TRBJ2-3; TRBD2 matches 10 bases. J gave up 2 bases and V 3 bases, and 5 bases lay outside the gene matches. Germline V gene lookup returns CDR1 SGHVS and CDR2 FQNEAQ. The CDR3 spans 16 residues. The CDR3 loop reads CASSLVAGGSTDTQYF. The DNA of the CDR3 is TGTGCCAGCAGCTTGGTAGCGGGAGGTTCCACAGATACGCAGTATTTT.

There are many counts of this clonotype. The chain has TRBV6-5 and TRBJ2-4; either TRBD1 or TRBD2 may fit D (5 bases each). CDR1 MNHEY and CDR2 SVGAGI come from the germline V gene. With 5 bases removed from V and 0 bases from J, the gap between germline ends came to 20 bases. The CDR3 consists of 18 residues. The CDR3: CASSRGDFWPLAKNIQYF. DNA for the CDR3: TGTGCCAGCAGTCGGGGCGATTTCTGGCCGCTAGCCAAAAACATTCAGTACTTC.

Within the sample, this clonotype is medium-sized. The chain carries TRBV4-3 and TRBJ2-2, with TRBD1 as a possible D gene (5 bases). The germline V gene has CDR1 LGHNA and CDR2 YSLEER. The germline V and J ends were trimmed by 0 bases and 6 bases, with 20 bases remaining between them. This CDR3 has 18 residues. The CDR3 nucleotides are TGCGCCAGCAGCCAAGAACTGGTGGCAGGGATAGTATCCGGGGAGCTGTTTTTT. Its protein product is CASSQELVAGIVSGELFF.

The chain is built from TRBV6-2 or TRBV6-3 and TRBJ2-7, with D perhaps matching TRBD1 (6 bases). The CDR3 covers 14 residues. V gave up 5 bases and J gave up 1 base, with 12 bases separating them. Germline CDR1 and CDR2: MNHEY and SVGEGT. The CDR3 here is CASSLQGRSYEQYF. The CDR3 DNA is TGTGCCAGCAGTCTTCAGGGGCGATCCTACGAGCAGTACTTC.

V gene TRBV15 combines with J gene TRBJ2-5, with 8 bases lining up with TRBD2. The length of the CDR3 is 20 residues. V lost 0 bases to trimming and J lost 2 bases; unmatched junction nucleotides: 17. Germline V gives CDR1 LNHNV, CDR2 YYDKDF (reference sequence). CDR3: CATSRDLGTSGNIHQETQYF. The CDR3 DNA is TGTGCCACCAGCAGAGATTTAGGAACTAGCGGAAATATTCATCAAGAGACCCAGTACTTC.

This clonotype came up many times. The chain recombines TRBV25-1 with TRBJ1-2; TRBD1 aligns across 7 bases. This CDR3 is 15 amino acids long. V was pared by 2 bases and J by 3 bases, with 6 bases of the junction left unmatched. Looked up from germline, CDR1 is MGHDK and CDR2 is SYGVNS. The CDR3, as DNA: TGTGCCAGCAGTGAACGCGGACAGGAATACTATGGCTACACCTTC. It encodes CASSERGQEYYGYTF.

The gene calls are TRBV7-8 and TRBJ2-1, with 8 bases that match TRBD2. V lost 7 bases to trimming and J lost 7 bases; unmatched junction nucleotides: 15. This CDR3 region has 16 residues. Per germline, CDR1 SGHVS and CDR2 FQNEAQ. The CDR3 here is CASTLEARGEGNEQFF. In DNA form, the CDR3 reads TGTGCCAGCACCCTGGAGGCGCGGGGGGAGGGAAATGAGCAGTTCTTC. Drawing the rest from reference TRBV7-8 and TRBJ2-1, the complete variable domain is GAGVSQSPRYKVAKRGQDVALRCDPISGHVSLFWYQQALGQGPEFLTYFQNEAQLDKSGLPSDRFFAERPEGSVSTLKIQRTQQEDSAVYLCASTLEARGEGNEQFFGPGTRLTVL.